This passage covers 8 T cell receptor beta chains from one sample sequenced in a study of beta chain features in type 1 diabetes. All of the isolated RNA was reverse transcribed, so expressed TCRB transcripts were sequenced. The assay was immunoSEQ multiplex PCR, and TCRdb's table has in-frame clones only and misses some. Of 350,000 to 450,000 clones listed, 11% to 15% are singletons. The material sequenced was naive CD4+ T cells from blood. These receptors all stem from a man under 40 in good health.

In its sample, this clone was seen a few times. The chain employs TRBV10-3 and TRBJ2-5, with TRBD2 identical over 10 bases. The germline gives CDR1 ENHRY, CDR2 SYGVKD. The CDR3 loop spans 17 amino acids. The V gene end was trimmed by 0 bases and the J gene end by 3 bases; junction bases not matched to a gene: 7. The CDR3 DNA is TGTGCCATCAGTGAGTCTTGGACTAGCGGAACTAAAGAGACCCAGTACTTC. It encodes CAISESWTSGTKETQYF.

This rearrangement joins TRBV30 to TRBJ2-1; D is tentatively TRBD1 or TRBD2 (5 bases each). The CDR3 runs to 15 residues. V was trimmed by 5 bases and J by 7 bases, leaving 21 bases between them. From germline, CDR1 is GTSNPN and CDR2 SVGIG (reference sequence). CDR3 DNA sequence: TGTGCCTGGGCTGGCCTAGGGGAGCGATTGAATGAGCAGTTCTTC. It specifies CAWAGLGERLNEQFF.

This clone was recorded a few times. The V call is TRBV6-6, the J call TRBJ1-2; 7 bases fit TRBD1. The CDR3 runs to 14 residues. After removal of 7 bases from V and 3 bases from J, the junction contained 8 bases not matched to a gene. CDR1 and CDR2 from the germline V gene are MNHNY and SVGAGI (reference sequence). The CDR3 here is CASTPGQGDYGYTF. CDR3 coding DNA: TGTGCCAGCACCCCCGGCCAGGGGGACTATGGCTACACCTTC.

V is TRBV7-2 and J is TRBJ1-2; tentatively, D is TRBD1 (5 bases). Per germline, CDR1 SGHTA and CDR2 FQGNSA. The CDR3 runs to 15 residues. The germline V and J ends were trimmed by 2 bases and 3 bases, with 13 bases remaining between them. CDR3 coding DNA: TGTGCCAGCAGCTTAAGACCGGGGCGCGACTATGGCTACACCTTC. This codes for CASSLRPGRDYGYTF.

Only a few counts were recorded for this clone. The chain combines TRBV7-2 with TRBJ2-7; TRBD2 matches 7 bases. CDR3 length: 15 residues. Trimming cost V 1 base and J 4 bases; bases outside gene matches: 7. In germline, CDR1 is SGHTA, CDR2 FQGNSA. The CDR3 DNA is TGTGCCAGCAGCTTAGTGTTGCGGGGAGGGTACGAGCAGTACTTC. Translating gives CASSLVLRGGYEQYF.

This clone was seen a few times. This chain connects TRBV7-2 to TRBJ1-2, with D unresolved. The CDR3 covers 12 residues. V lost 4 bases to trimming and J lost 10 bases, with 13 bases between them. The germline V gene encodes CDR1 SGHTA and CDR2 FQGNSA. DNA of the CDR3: TGTGCCAGCAGCTCTCCCGGAAGCCTCTACACCTTC. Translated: CASSSPGSLYTF.

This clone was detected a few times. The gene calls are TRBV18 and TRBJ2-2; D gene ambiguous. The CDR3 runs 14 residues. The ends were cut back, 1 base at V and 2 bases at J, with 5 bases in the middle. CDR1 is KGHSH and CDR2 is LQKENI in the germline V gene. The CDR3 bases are TGTGCCAGCTCACCACTAGGTAACACCGGGGAGCTGTTTTTT. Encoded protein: CASSPLGNTGELFF.

CDR3 DNA sequence: TGTGCCAGTATGACGACGGGTAGCAATCAGCCCCAGCATTTT. This codes for CASMTTGSNQPQHF. The rearrangement joins TRBV19 to TRBJ1-5; no clear D gene. Germline V gene sequence: CDR1 LNHDA, CDR2 SQIVND (reference sequence). Between the trimmed V and J ends, which lost 7 bases and 0 bases, there was a span of 10 bases. This CDR3 has 14 residues.